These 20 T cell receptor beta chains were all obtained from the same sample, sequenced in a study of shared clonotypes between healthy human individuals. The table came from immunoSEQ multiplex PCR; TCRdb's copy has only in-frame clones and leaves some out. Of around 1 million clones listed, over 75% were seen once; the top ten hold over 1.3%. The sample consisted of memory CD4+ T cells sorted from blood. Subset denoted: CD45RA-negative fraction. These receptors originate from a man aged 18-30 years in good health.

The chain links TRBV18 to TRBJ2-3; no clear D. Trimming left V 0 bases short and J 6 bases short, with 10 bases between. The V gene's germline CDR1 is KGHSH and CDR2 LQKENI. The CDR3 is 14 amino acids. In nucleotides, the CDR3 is TGTGCCAGCTCACCACCGGTATCGAGGGATACGCAGTATTTT. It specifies CASSPPVSRDTQYF.

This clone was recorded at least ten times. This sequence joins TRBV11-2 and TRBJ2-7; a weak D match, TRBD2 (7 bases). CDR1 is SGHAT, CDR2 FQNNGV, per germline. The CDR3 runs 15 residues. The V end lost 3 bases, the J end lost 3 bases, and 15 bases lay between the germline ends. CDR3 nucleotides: TGTGCCAGCAGCTTGGGGGGGGCTAGTATCTACGAGCAGTACTTC. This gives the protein CASSLGGASIYEQYF.

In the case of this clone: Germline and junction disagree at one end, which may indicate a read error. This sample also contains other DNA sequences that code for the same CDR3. This CDR3 is CASSLAPDTQYF. CDR3 DNA: TGTGCCAGCAGCCTAGCCCCTGATACGCAGTATTTT. The V call is TRBV7-2, the J call TRBJ2-3, with a possible D match to TRBD2 (5 bases). The CDR3 has 12 residues. Germline CDR1 SGHTA, CDR2 FQGNSA.

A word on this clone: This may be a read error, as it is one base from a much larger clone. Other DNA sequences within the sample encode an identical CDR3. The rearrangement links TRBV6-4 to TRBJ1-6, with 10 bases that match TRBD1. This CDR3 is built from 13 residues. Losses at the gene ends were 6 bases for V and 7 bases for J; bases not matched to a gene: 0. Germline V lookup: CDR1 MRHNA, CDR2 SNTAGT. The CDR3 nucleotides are TGTGCCAGCAGGGGACAGGGGAATTCACCCCTCCACTTT. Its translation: CASRGQGNSPLHF.

The CDR3 bases are TGTGCCATCAGCCCGACTAGCGGGAGGGGTCTAAATGAGCAGTTCTTC. Translated: CAISPTSGRGLNEQFF. The chain combines TRBV10-3 with TRBJ2-1, with TRBD2 identical over 14 bases. J gave up 7 bases and V 6 bases, and 8 bases lay outside the gene matches. Germline V gene sequence: CDR1 ENHRY, CDR2 SYGVKD. The CDR3 length is 16 residues.

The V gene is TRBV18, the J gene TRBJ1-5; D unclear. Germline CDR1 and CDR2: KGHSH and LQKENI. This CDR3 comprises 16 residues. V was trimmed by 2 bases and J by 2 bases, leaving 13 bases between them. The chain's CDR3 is CASSPSAQLGNQPQHF. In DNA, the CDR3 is TGTGCCAGCTCACCAAGTGCCCAATTGGGCAATCAGCCCCAGCATTTT.

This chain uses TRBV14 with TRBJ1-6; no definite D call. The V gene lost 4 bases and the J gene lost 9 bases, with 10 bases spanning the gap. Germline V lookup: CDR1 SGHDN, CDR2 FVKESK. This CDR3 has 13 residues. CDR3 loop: CASSLSTGSPLHF. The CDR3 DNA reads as TGTGCCAGCAGCCTTAGTACTGGTTCACCCCTCCACTTT.

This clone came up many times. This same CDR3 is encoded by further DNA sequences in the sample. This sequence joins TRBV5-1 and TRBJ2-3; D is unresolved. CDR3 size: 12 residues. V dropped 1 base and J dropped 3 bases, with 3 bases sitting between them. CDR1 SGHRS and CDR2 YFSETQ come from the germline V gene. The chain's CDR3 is CASSLKTDTQYF. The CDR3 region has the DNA TGCGCCAGCAGCTTGAAGACAGATACGCAGTATTTT.

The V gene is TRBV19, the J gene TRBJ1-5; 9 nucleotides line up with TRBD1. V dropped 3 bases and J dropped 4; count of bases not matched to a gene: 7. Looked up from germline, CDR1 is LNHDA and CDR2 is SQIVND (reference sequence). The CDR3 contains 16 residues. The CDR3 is CASSIQSDRGNQPQHF. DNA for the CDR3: TGTGCCAGTAGTATTCAAAGCGACAGGGGGAATCAGCCCCAGCATTTT.

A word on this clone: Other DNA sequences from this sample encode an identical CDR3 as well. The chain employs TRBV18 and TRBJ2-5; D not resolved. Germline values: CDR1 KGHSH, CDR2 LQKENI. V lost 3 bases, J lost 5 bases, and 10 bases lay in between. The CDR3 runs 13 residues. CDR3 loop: CASSPPTRETQYF. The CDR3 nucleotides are TGTGCCAGCTCACCCCCTACCCGGGAGACCCAGTACTTC.

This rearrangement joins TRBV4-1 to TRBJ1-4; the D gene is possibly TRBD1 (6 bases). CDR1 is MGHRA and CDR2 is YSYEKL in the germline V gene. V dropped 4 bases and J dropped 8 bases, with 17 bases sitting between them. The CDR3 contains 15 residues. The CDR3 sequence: CASSPSLGGGEKLFF. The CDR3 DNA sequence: TGCGCCAGCAGCCCGAGTCTAGGGGGAGGGGAAAAACTGTTTTTT.

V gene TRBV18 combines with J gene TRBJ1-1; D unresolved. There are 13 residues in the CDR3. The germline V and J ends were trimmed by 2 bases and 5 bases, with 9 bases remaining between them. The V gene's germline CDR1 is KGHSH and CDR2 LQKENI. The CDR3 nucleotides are TGTGCCAGCTCACCAATTCGAGGGACTGAAGCTTTCTTT. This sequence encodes CASSPIRGTEAFF.

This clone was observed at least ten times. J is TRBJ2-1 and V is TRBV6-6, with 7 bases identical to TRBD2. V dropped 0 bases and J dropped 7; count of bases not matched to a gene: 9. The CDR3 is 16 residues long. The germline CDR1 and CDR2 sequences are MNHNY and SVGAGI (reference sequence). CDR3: CASSYSSGGTTNEQFF. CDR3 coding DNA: TGTGCCAGCAGTTACTCATCGGGGGGAACTACTAATGAGCAGTTCTTC.

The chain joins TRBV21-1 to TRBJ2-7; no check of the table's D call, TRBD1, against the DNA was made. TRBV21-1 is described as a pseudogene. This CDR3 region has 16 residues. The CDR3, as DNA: TGTGCCAGCAGCAAAGCCCCCGGGACAGGGTCTTACGAGCAGTACTTC. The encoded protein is CASSKAPGTGSYEQYF.

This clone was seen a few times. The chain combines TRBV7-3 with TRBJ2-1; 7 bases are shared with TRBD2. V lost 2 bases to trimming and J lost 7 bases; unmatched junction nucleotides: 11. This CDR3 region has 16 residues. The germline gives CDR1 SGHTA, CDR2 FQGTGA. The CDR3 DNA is TGTGCCAGCAGCTTATTAAGCGGGACGGCAACTAATGAGCAGTTCTTC. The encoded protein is CASSLLSGTATNEQFF.

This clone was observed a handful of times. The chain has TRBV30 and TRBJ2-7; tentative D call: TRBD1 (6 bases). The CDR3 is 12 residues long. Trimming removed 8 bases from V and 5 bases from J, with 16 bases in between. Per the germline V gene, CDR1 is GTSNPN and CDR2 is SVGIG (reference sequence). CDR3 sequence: CAGTGYSDEQYF. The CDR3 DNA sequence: TGTGCCGGAACAGGGTATAGCGACGAGCAGTACTTC.

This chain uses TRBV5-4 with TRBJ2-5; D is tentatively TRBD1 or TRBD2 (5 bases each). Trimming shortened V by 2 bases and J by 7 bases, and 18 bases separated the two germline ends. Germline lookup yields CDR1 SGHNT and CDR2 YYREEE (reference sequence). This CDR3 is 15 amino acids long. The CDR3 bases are TGTGCCAGCAGCTTATCCGGGACGGGGATTAGGACCCAGTACTTC. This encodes CASSLSGTGIRTQYF.

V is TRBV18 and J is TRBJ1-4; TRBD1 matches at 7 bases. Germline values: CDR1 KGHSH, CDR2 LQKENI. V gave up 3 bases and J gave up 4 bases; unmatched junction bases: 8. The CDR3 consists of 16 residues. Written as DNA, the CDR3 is TGTGCCAGCTCACCGGCCAGGGCAGGGGGTAATGAAAAACTGTTTTTT. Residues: CASSPARAGGNEKLFF.

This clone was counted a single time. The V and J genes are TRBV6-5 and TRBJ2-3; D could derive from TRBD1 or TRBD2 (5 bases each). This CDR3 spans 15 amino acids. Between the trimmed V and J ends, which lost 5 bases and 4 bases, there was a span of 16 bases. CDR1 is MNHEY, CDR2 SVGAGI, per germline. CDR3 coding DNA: TGTGCCAGCAGTATGGGGGACCCCGGGGCAGATACGCAGTATTTT. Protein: CASSMGDPGADTQYF.

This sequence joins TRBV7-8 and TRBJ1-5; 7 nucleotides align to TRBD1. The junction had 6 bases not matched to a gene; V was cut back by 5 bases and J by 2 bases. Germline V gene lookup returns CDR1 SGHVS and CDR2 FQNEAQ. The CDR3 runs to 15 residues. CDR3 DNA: TGTGCCAGCAGCGAAGACAGGGCTGGCAATCAGCCCCAGCATTTT. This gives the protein CASSEDRAGNQPQHF.